The T cell receptor beta chain under discussion was sequenced for a study of technical replicates of blood from a few donors. Profiling relied on immunoSEQ multiplex PCR, and the TCRdb table lists in-frame clones only, not all of them. The sample has approximately 70,000 clones, approximately 97% seen once. Trimming left V 4 bases short and J 8 bases short, with 12 bases between. The length of the CDR3 is 13 residues. From germline, CDR1 is SGHDT and CDR2 YYEEEE. The material sequenced was T cells isolated from PBMCs. This TCR was sampled from a human donor in good health. The chain couples TRBV5-6 to TRBJ1-4; no clear D. Here the CDR3 reads CASSASTGEKLFF. In DNA, the CDR3 is TGTGCCAGCAGCGCCTCGACTGGGGAAAAACTGTTTTTT. The whole variable domain, filled in from reference TRBV5-6 and TRBJ1-4, reads DAGVTQSPTHLIKTRGQQVTLRCSPKSGHDTVSWYQQALGQGPQFIFQYYEEEERQRGNFPDRFSGHQFPNYSSELNVNALLLGDSALYLCASSASTGEKLFFGSGTQLSVL.